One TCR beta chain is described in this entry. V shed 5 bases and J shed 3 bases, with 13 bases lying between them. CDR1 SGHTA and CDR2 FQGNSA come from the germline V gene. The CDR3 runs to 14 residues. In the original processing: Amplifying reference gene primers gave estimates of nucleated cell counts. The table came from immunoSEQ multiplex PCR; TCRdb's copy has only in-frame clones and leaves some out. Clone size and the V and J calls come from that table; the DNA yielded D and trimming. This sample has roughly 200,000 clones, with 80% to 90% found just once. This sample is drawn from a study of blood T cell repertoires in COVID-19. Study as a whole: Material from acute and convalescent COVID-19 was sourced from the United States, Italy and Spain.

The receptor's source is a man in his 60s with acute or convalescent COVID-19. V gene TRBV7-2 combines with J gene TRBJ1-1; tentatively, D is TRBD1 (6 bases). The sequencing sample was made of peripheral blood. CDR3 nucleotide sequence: TGTGCCAGCAGCATCCGGGGGGCTGACACTGAAGCTTTCTTT. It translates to CASSIRGADTEAFF.